This TCR beta chain derives from a study of blood T cell repertoires in COVID-19. The repertoire was sequenced with immunoSEQ multiplex PCR; TCRdb's copy has only in-frame clones and lacks some. The sample consists of 100,000 to 150,000 clones, 75% to 90% of them appearing once. This CDR3 region has 15 residues. V lost 7 bases, J lost 2 bases, and 14 bases lay in between. Germline V gene lookup returns CDR1 MGHRA and CDR2 YSYEKL. This chain links TRBV4-1 with TRBJ2-2, with a possible D match to TRBD1 (7 bases). Input material: peripheral blood. The receptor comes from a middle-aged man with acute or convalescent COVID-19. The CDR3 sequence: CASKSGGTNTGELFF. CDR3 in DNA: TGCGCCAGCAAATCAGGGGGGACCAACACCGGGGAGCTGTTTTTT.